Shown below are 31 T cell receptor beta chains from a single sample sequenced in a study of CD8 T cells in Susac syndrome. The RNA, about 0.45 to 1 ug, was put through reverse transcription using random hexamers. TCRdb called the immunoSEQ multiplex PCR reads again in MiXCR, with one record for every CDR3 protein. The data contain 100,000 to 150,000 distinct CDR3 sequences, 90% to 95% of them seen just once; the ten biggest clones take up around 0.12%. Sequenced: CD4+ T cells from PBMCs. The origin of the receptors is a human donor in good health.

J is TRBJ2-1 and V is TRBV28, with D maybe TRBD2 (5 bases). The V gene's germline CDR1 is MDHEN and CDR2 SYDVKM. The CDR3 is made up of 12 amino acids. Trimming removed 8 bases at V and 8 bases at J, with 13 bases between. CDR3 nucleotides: TGTGCCAGCCCCACGGCGAGGGATGAGCAGTTCTTC. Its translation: CASPTARDEQFF.

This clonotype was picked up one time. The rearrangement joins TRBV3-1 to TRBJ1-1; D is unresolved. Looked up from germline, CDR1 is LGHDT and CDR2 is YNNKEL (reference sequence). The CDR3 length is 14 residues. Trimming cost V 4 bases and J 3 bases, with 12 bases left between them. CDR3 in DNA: TGTGCCAGCAGCCTGAGTGTAGGGTACACTGAAGCTTTCTTT. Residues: CASSLSVGYTEAFF. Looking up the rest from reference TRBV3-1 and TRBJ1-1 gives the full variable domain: DTAVSQTPKYLVTQMGNDKSIKCEQNLGHDTMYWYKQDSKKFLKIMFSYNNKELIINETVPNRFSPKSPDKAHLNLHINSLELGDSAVYFCASSLSVGYTEAFFGQGTRLTVV.

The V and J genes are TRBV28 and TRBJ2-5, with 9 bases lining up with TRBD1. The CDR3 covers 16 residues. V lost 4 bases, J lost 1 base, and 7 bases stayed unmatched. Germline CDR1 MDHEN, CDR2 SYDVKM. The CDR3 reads CASSSPGTGSQETQYF. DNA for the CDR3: TGTGCCAGCAGTTCCCCCGGGACAGGGTCCCAAGAGACCCAGTACTTC.

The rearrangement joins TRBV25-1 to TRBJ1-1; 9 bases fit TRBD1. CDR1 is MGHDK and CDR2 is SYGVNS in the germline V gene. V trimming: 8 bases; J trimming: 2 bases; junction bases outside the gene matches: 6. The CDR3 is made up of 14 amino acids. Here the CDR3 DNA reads TGTGCCAGCGAAAGACAGGGGGGAAACACTGAAGCTTTCTTT. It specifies CASERQGGNTEAFF.

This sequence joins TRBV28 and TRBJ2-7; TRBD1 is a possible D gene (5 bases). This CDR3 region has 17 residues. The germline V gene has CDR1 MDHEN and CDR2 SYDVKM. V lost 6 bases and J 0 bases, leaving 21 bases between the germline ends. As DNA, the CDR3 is TGTGCCAGCAGAGGTGGGTGGCTCGACAGAAACTCCTACGAGCAGTACTTC. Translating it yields CASRGGWLDRNSYEQYF.

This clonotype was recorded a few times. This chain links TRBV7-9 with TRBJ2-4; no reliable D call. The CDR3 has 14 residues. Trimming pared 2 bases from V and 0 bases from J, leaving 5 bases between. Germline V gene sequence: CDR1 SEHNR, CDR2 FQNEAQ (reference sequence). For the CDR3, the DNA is TGTGCCAGCAGCTTATTGGGAGCCAAAAACATTCAGTACTTC. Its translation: CASSLLGAKNIQYF.

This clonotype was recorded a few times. Here the CDR3 reads CASSLTGGENIQYF. CDR3 nucleotide sequence: TGTGCCAGCAGCCTGACAGGGGGCGAAAACATTCAGTACTTC. The chain links TRBV7-2 to TRBJ2-4; 10 bases fit TRBD1. CDR3 length: 14 amino acids. CDR1 is SGHTA and CDR2 is FQGNSA in the germline V gene. V gave up 5 bases and J gave up 5 bases; unmatched junction bases: 3.

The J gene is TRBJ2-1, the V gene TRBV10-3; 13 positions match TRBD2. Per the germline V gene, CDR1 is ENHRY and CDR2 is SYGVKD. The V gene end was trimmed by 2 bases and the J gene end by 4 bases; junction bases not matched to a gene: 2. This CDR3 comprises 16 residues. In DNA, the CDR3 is TGTGCCATCAGTGAGACTAGCGGGAGGGGGTACAATGAGCAGTTCTTC. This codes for CAISETSGRGYNEQFF.

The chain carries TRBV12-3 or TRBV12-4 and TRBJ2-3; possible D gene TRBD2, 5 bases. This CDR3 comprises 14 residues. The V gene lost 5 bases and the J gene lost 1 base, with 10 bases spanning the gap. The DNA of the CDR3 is TGTGCCAGCAGTACATCGAGGGGCACAGATACGCAGTATTTT. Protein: CASSTSRGTDTQYF.

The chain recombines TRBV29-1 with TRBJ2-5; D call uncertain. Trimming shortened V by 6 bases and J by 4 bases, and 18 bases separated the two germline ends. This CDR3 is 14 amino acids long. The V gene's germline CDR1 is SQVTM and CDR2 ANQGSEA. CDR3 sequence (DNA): TGCAGCGTCCGAACGATCCCTGGGGTAGAGACCCAGTACTTC. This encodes CSVRTIPGVETQYF.

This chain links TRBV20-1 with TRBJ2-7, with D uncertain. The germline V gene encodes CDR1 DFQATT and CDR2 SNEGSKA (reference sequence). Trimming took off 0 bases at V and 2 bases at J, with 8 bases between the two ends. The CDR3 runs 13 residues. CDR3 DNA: TGCAGTGCTAGAGATCAGACTGCCTACGAGCAGTACTTC. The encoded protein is CSARDQTAYEQYF.

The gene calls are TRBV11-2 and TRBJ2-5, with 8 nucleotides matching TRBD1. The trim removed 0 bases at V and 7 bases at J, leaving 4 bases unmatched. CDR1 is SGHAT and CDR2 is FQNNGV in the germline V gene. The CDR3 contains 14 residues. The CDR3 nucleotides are TGTGCCAGCAGCTTAGATCAGGGGGCTGGGACCCAGTACTTC. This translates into CASSLDQGAGTQYF.

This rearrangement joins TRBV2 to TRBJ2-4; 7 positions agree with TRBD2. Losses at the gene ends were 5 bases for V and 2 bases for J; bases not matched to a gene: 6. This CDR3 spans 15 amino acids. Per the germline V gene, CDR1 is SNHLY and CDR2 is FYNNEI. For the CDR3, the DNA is TGTGCCAGCAGTATCCCTAGCGGCTCCAAAAACATTCAGTACTTC. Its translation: CASSIPSGSKNIQYF.

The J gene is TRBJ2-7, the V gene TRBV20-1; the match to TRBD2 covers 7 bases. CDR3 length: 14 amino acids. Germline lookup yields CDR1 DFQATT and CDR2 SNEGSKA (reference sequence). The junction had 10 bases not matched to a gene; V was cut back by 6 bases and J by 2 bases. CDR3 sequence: CSASSREFPYEQYF. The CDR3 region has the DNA TGCAGTGCCTCCTCGCGGGAGTTTCCCTACGAGCAGTACTTC.

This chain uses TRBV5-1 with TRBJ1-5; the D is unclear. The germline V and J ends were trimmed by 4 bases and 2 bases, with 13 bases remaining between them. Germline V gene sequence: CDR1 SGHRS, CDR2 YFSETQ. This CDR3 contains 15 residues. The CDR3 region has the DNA TGCGCCAGCAGCCCAGACGGAAAGGGCAATCAGCCCCAGCATTTT. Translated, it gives CASSPDGKGNQPQHF.

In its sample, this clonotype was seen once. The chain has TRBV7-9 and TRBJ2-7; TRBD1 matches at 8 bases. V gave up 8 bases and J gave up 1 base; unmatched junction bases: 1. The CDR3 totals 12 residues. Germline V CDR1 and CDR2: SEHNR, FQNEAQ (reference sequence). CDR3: CASGTGSYEQYF. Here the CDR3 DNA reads TGTGCCAGCGGGACAGGTTCCTACGAGCAGTACTTC.

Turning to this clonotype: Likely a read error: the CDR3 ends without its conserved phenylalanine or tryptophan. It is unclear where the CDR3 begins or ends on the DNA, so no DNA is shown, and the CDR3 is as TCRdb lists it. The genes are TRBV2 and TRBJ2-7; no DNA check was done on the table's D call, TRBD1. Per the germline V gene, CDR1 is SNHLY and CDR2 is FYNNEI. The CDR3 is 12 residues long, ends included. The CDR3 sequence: CASSVFRDRNVL.

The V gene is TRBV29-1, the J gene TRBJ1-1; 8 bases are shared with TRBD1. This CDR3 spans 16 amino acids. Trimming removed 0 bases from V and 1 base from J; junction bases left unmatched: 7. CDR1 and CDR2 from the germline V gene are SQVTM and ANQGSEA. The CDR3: CSVEDLRTGWNTEAFF. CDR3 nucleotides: TGCAGCGTTGAAGATTTACGGACAGGGTGGAACACTGAAGCTTTCTTT.

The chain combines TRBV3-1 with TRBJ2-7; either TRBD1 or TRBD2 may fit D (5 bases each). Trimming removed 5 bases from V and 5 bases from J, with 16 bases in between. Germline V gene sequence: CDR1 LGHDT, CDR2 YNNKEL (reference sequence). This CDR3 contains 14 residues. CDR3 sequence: CASSGHVLGDEQYF. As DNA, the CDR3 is TGTGCCAGCAGCGGACATGTTTTGGGGGACGAGCAGTACTTC.

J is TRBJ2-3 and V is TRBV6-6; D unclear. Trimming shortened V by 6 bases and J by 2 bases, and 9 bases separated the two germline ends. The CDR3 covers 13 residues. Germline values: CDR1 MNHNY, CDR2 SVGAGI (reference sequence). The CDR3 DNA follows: TGTGCCAGCAGAAAGGAAGTCACAGATACGCAGTATTTT. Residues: CASRKEVTDTQYF.

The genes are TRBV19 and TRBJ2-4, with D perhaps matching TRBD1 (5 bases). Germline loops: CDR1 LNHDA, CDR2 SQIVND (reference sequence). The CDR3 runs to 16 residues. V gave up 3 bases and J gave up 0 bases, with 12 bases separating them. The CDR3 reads CASSMGQNLAKNIQYF. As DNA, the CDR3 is TGTGCCAGTAGTATGGGGCAGAACTTAGCCAAAAACATTCAGTACTTC.

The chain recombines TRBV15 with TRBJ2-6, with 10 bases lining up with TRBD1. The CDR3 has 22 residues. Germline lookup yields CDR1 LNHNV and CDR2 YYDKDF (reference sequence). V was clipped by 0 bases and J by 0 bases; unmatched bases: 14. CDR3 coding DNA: TGTGCCACCAGCAGAGATTTCGTGAGAGGACAGGGGGTCCCCTCTGGGGCCAACGTCCTGACTTTC. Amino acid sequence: CATSRDFVRGQGVPSGANVLTF. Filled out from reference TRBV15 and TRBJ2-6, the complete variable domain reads DAMVIQNPRYQVTQFGKPVTLSCSQTLNHNVMYWYQQKSSQAPKLLFHYYDKDFNNEADTPDNFQSRRPNTSFCFLDIRSPGLGDTAMYLCATSRDFVRGQGVPSGANVLTFGAGSRLTVL.

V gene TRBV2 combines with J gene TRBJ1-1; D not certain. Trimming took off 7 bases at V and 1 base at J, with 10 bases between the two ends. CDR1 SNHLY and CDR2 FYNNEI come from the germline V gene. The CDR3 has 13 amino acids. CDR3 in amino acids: CASKFTENTEAFF. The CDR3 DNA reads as TGTGCCAGCAAGTTCACAGAGAACACTGAAGCTTTCTTT.

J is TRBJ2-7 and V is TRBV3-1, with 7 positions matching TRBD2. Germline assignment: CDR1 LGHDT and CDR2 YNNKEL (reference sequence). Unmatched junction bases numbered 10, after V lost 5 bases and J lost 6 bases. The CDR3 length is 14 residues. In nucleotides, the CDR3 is TGTGCCAGCAGCGCCCCTGGACTAGTCTTCGAGCAGTACTTC. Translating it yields CASSAPGLVFEQYF.

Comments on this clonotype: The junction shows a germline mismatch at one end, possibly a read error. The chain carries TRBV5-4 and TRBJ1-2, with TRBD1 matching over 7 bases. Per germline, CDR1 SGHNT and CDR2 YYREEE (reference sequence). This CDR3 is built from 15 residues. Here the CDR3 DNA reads TGTGCCAGCAGCTTGTCGACAGGGACTAAGTATGGCTACACCTTC. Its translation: CASSLSTGTKYGYTF. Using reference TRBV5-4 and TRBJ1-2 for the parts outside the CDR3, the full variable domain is ETGVTQSPTHLIKTRGQQVTLRCSSQSGHNTVSWYQQALGQGPQFIFQYYREEENGRGNFPPRFSGLQFPNYSSELNVNALELDDSALYLCASSLSTGTKYGYTFGSGTRLTVV.

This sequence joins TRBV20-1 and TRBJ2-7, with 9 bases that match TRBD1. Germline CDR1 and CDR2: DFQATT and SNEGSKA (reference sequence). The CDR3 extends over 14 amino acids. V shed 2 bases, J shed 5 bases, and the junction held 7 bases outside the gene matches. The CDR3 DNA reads TGCAGTGCTAGAACCGGGACAGGGTATAACGAGCAGTACTTC. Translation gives CSARTGTGYNEQYF.

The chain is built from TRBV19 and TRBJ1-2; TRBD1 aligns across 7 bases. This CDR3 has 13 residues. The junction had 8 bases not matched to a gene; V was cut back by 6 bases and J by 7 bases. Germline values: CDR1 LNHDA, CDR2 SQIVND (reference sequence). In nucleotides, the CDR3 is TGTGCCAGTAGCCAGACAGGGCCCGTTGGCTACACCTTC. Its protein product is CASSQTGPVGYTF. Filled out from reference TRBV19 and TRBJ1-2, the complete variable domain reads DGGITQSPKYLFRKEGQNVTLSCEQNLNHDAMYWYRQDPGQGLRLIYYSQIVNDFQKGDIAEGYSVSREKKESFPLTVTSAQKNPTAFYLCASSQTGPVGYTFGSGTRLTVV.

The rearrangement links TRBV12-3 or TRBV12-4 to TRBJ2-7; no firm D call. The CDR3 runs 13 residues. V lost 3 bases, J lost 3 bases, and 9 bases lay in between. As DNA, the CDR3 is TGTGCCAGCAGTTTCCAGGAGATCTACGAGCAGTACTTC. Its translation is CASSFQEIYEQYF.

The CDR3 reads CASSLARGTGETQYF. The CDR3 DNA reads as TGTGCCAGCAGCTTAGCGAGGGGGACTGGGGAGACCCAGTACTTC. V is TRBV7-2 and J is TRBJ2-5; the D call may be TRBD1 or TRBD2 (6 bases each). Germline CDR1 and CDR2: SGHTA and FQGNSA. This CDR3 is built from 15 residues. V dropped 0 bases and J dropped 5 bases, with 13 bases sitting between them.

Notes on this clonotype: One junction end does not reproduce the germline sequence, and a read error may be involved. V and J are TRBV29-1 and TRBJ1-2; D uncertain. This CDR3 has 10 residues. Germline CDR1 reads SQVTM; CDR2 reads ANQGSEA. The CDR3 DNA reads TGCAGCGTTTCCGTTTTACGGGCCTACTTC. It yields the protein CSVSVLRAYF.

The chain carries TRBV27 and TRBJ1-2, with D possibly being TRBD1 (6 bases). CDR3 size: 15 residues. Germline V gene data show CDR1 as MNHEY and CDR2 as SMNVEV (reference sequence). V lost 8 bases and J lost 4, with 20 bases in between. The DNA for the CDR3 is TGTGCCAGCCTTCCCTGGGGGCAGGGGAGCTATGGCTACACCTTC. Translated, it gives CASLPWGQGSYGYTF.